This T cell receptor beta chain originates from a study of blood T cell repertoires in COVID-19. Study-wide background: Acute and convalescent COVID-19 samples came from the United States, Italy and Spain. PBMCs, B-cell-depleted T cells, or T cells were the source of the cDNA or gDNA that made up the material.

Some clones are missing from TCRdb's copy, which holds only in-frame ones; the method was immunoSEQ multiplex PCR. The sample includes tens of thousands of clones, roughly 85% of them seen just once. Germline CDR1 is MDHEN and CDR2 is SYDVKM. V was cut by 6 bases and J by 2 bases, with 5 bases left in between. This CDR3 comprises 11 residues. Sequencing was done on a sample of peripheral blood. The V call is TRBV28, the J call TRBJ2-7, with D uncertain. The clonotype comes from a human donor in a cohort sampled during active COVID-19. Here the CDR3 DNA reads TGTGCCAGCAGCCAGGCCTACGAGCAGTACTTC. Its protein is CASSQAYEQYF.